A single sample gave rise to the 10 T cell receptor beta chains below, sequenced in a study of T cells after yellow fever vaccination. TCRdb itself ran the 5' RACE reads through MiXCR, one entry per CDR3 protein. Here the sample spans about 550,000 distinct CDR3 sequences, 15% to 20% being singletons. Sample: PBMCs, taken 15 days after the yellow fever booster vaccination. The receptors derive from a man under 40 who received the YFV17D yellow fever vaccine.

Ten or more counts support this clonotype. This chain links TRBV10-2 with TRBJ2-1; D may match TRBD1 or TRBD2 (6 bases each). This CDR3 comprises 11 residues. V dropped 4 bases and J dropped 10 bases, with 8 bases sitting between them. Germline CDR1 and CDR2: WSHSY and SAAADI. CDR3 bases: TGCGCCAGCAGTGTCGGGGGCGAGCAGTTCTTC. Translated: CASSVGGEQFF.

The chain uses TRBV29-1 and TRBJ1-5, with D possibly being TRBD1 (6 bases). In germline, CDR1 is SQVTM, CDR2 ANQGSEA. V was shortened by 7 bases and J by 11 bases, with 18 bases between the two germline ends. The CDR3 spans 12 residues. CDR3 sequence (DNA): TGCAGCGCCCGGGACTCAGCAGGGGCCCAGCATTTT. Protein product: CSARDSAGAQHF.

This clonotype was counted between two and nine times. J is TRBJ2-5 and V is TRBV21-1; the table calls TRBD1, which could not be checked here. TRBV21-1 is a recognized pseudogene. CDR3 length equals 14 residues. The CDR3 loop reads CASSMGTGKETQYF. DNA of the CDR3: TGTGCCAGCAGCATGGGGACAGGGAAAGAGACCCAGTACTTC.

This clonotype was found a few times. The chain recombines TRBV7-2 with TRBJ2-3; D perhaps matches TRBD2 (6 bases). Between the trimmed V and J ends, which lost 7 bases and 4 bases, there was a span of 9 bases. CDR1 and CDR2 (germline): SGHTA, FQGNSA. The CDR3 contains 12 residues. In DNA, the CDR3 is TGTGCCAGCACCTGGGGGGCAGATACGCAGTATTTT. This encodes CASTWGADTQYF.

The gene calls are TRBV15 and TRBJ2-7, with unresolved D. CDR1 and CDR2 (germline): LNHNV, YYDKDF (reference sequence). V shed 0 bases and J shed 4 bases, with 7 bases lying between them. The CDR3 is 13 residues long. The CDR3 bases are TGTGCCACCAGCAGAGATGTGGGTTACGAGCAGTACTTC. The encoded protein is CATSRDVGYEQYF.

This clonotype has a handful of counts. The chain has TRBV7-2 and TRBJ2-7, with 12 bases that match TRBD2. This CDR3 has 17 amino acids. Germline V gene sequence: CDR1 SGHTA, CDR2 FQGNSA. The V gene end was trimmed by 0 bases and the J gene end by 3 bases; junction bases not matched to a gene: 6. The CDR3 nucleotides read TGTGCCAGCAGCTTAGCCTCGGGACTAGCGGGTCGCTACGAGCAGTACTTC. Translating gives CASSLASGLAGRYEQYF.

V and J are TRBV10-3 and TRBJ2-7; TRBD1 matches 7 bases. This CDR3 comprises 15 residues. The junction had 4 bases not matched to a gene; V was cut back by 0 bases and J by 2 bases. Germline CDR1 and CDR2: ENHRY and SYGVKD. The CDR3 loop reads CAISESPQGTYEQYF. The DNA for the CDR3 is TGTGCCATCAGTGAGTCGCCACAGGGGACCTACGAGCAGTACTTC.

This clonotype was observed a few times. J is TRBJ2-1 and V is TRBV29-1; possible D gene TRBD1, 6 bases. The V gene lost 5 bases and the J gene lost 6 bases, with 14 bases spanning the gap. The length of the CDR3 is 13 residues. CDR1 and CDR2 (germline): SQVTM, ANQGSEA. CDR3 residues: CSVSRTVINEQFF. CDR3 nucleotide sequence: TGCAGCGTTTCTCGGACAGTCATCAATGAGCAGTTCTTC.

This chain connects TRBV11-2 to TRBJ2-1; TRBD2 is a possible D gene (5 bases). Germline V gene lookup returns CDR1 SGHAT and CDR2 FQNNGV. The V end lost 4 bases, the J end lost 8 bases, and 21 bases lay between the germline ends. CDR3 length equals 16 residues. CDR3: CASSSSLTGSADEQFF. The CDR3 nucleotides read TGTGCCAGCAGCTCATCCTTGACGGGATCGGCCGATGAGCAGTTCTTC.

CDR3 nucleotides: TGTGCCAGCGCGAGCTGGGGCGAAGAGACCCAGTACTTC. It encodes CASASWGEETQYF. The chain couples TRBV7-2 to TRBJ2-5; D might be TRBD1 (5 bases). Trimming left V 8 bases short and J 3 bases short, with 13 bases between. Per the germline V gene, CDR1 is SGHTA and CDR2 is FQGNSA. This CDR3 comprises 13 residues.